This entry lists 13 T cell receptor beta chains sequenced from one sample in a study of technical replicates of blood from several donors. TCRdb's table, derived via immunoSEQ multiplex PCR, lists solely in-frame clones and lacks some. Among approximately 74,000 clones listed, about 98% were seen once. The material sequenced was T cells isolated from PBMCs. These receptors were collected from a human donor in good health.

CDR3 in DNA: TGTGCCAGCAGCTTAGCGCGGCTAGCGGGCCCGTTCGGTTCCTACGAGCAGTACTTC. It specifies CASSLARLAGPFGSYEQYF. The chain uses TRBV7-9 and TRBJ2-7, with TRBD2 matching 8 bases. Trimming took 0 bases from V and 1 from J; bases not matched to a gene: 14. Germline V gene lookup returns CDR1 SEHNR and CDR2 FQNEAQ (reference sequence). This CDR3 has 19 amino acids.

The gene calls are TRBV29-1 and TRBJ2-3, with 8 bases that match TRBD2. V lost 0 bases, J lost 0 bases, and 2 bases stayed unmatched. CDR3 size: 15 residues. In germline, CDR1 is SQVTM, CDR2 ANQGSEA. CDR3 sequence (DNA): TGCAGCGTTGAAGAATTAGCGGGGAGCACAGATACGCAGTATTTT. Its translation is CSVEELAGSTDTQYF.

The CDR3, as DNA: TGTGCCGCAGGGGGCAATGAGCAGTTCTTC. It yields the protein CAAGGNEQFF. The J gene is TRBJ2-1, the V gene TRBV7-9, with 7 bases lining up with TRBD1. In germline, CDR1 is SEHNR, CDR2 FQNEAQ (reference sequence). Trimming cost V 11 bases and J 6 bases; bases outside gene matches: 1. The CDR3 is 10 residues long.

The CDR3 DNA is TGTGCCAGCATGGAGTCGTCCAGCCAAGAAAAACTGTTTTTT. Amino acids: CASMESSSQEKLFF. The V gene is TRBV6-6, the J gene TRBJ1-4; D is undetermined. CDR1 MNHNY and CDR2 SVGAGI come from the germline V gene (reference sequence). Trimming removed 7 bases from V and 8 bases from J, with 17 bases in between. This CDR3 has 14 amino acids.

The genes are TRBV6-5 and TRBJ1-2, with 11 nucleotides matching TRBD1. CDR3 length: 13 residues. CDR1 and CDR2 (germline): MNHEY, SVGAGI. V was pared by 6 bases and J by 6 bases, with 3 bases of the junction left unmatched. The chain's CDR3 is CASRRTGGHGYTF. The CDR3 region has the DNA TGTGCCAGCAGGCGGACAGGGGGCCATGGCTACACCTTC.

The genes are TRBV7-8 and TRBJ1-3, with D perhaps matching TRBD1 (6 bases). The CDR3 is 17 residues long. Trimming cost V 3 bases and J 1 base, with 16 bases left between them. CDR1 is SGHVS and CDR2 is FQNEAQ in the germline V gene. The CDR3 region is CASSFQGFPSSGNTIYF. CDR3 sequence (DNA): TGTGCCAGCAGCTTCCAGGGGTTCCCTTCTTCTGGAAACACCATATATTTT.

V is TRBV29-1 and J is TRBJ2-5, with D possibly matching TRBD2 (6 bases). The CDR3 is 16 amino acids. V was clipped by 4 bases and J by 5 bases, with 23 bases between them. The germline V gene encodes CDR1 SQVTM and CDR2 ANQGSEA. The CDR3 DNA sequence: TGCAGCGTTGTTTGGGAGGAGGGCTTGTATGGGGAGACCCAGTACTTC. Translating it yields CSVVWEEGLYGETQYF.

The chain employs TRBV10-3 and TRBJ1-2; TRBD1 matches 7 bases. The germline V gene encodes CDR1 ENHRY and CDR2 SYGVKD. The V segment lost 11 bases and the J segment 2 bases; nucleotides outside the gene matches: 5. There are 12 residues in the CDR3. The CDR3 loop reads CASGQENYGYTF. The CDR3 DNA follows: TGTGCCTCCGGACAGGAGAACTATGGCTACACCTTC.

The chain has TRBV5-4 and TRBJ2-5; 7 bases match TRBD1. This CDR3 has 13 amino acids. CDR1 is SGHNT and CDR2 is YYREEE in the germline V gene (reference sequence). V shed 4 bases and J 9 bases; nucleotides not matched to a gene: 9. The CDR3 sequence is CASSTDRVEAQYF. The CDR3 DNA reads TGTGCCAGCAGCACCGACAGGGTGGAGGCCCAGTACTTC.

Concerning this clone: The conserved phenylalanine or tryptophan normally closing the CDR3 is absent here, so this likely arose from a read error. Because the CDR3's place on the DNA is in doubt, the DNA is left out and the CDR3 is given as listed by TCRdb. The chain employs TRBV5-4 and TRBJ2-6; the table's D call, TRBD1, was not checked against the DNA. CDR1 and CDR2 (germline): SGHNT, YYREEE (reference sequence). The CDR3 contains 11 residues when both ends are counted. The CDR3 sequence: CASQLCVPDKV.

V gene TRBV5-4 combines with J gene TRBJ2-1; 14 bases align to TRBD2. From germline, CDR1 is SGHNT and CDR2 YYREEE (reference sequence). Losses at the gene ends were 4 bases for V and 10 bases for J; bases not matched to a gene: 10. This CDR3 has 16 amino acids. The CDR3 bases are TGTGCCAGCAGCCCGGGACTAGCGGGGGCCTTTAGGGAGCAGTTCTTC. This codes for CASSPGLAGAFREQFF.

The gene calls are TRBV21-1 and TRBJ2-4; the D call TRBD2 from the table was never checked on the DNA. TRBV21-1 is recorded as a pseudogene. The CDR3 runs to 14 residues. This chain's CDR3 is CATLGGGAKNIQYF. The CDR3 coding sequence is TGTGCCACCCTCGGGGGTGGGGCCAAAAACATTCAGTACTTC.

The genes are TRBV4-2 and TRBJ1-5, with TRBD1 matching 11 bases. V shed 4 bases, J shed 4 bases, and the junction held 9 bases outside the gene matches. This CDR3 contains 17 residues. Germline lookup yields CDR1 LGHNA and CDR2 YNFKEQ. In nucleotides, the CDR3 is TGTGCCAGCAGCCTCGCCGTCGGGACAGGGGGGAATCAGCCCCAGCATTTT. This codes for CASSLAVGTGGNQPQHF.